A single sample gave rise to the 32 T cell receptor beta chains below, sequenced in a study of CXCR3-negative and CXCR3-positive naive CD8 T cells. Through 5' RACE with UMI labels, the TRB cDNA libraries were prepared. TCRdb re-called the 5' RACE reads; one entry per CDR3 protein, DNA not given. The sample includes 48,000 or so distinct CDR3 sequences. The sequenced sample consisted of memory CD8+ T cells from blood. All receptors come from a human donor in good health. Some clones in this sample may be carry-over from other donors' samples.

The CDR3 region is CATSRDWTSGANVLTF. The rearrangement joins TRBV15 to TRBJ2-6. Per germline, CDR1 LNHNV and CDR2 YYDKDF (reference sequence). This CDR3 contains 16 residues. The full variable domain, rest sourced from reference TRBV15 and TRBJ2-6, is DAMVIQNPRYQVTQFGKPVTLSCSQTLNHNVMYWYQQKSSQAPKLLFHYYDKDFNNEADTPDNFQSRRPNTSFCFLDIRSPGLGDTAMYLCATSRDWTSGANVLTFGAGSRLTVL.

The CDR3: CASSEVTPGELFF. The chain couples TRBV27 to TRBJ2-2. The V gene's germline CDR1 is MNHEY and CDR2 SMNVEV (reference sequence). This CDR3 has 13 residues.

V and J are TRBV5-5 and TRBJ1-6. CDR3 length: 16 residues. Germline CDR1 SGHKS, CDR2 YYEKEE (reference sequence). CDR3 loop: CASSLAPPLGDSPLHF.

The chain combines TRBV29-1 with TRBJ2-7; TCRdb outputs TRBD1, but without DNA this stays unchecked. The CDR3 covers 13 residues. Germline CDR1 and CDR2: SQVTM and ANQGSEA. CDR3 residues: CSATGTDRYEQYF.

The rearrangement joins TRBV29-1 to TRBJ1-2; TCRdb picks TRBD1, but there is no DNA to check that call. CDR1 is SQVTM, CDR2 ANQGSEA, per germline. There are 12 residues in the CDR3. The chain's CDR3 is CSVLQGAYGYTF.

CDR3 in amino acids: CGAGQAAYSNQPQHF. The chain has TRBV29-1 and TRBJ1-5; TCRdb proposes TRBD1, but this gene call is untestable without DNA. This CDR3 has 15 residues. CDR1 is SQVTM, CDR2 ANQGSEA, per germline.

The V gene is TRBV29-1, the J gene TRBJ2-7; with no DNA, the TCRdb D assignment of TRBD1 cannot be verified. The CDR3 totals 14 residues. Looked up from germline, CDR1 is SQVTM and CDR2 is ANQGSEA. This CDR3 is CSVDDTGARGEQYF.

J is TRBJ2-2 and V is TRBV14. From germline, CDR1 is SGHDN and CDR2 FVKESK. This CDR3 region has 15 residues. The CDR3 loop is CASSYLRTATGELFF.

The chain carries TRBV29-1 and TRBJ2-1; TCRdb's D gene call, TRBD1, goes unchecked for lack of DNA. Germline assignment: CDR1 SQVTM and CDR2 ANQGSEA. The CDR3 length is 13 residues. The CDR3 loop reads CSVGGAEYNEQFF.

This chain joins TRBV29-1 and TRBJ2-1; the D call from TCRdb, TRBD1, cannot be confirmed without DNA. The CDR3 is 12 amino acids. Germline CDR1 is SQVTM and CDR2 is ANQGSEA. The CDR3 reads CSVDGQGYEQFF.

The rearrangement links TRBV10-1 to TRBJ2-7; TCRdb's D call of TRBD1 is untestable without DNA. Germline CDR1 and CDR2: WNHNN and SYGVQD (reference sequence). This CDR3 spans 19 amino acids. The CDR3 loop is CASSESHTRTGRIRHEQYF.

V is TRBV6-5 and J is TRBJ1-5. The CDR3 length is 15 residues. Germline CDR1 reads MNHEY; CDR2 reads SVGAGI. CDR3 amino acids: CASSYSEGGNQPQHF.

The CDR3 here is CASSQDRDAGGTQYF. This chain joins TRBV3-1 and TRBJ2-5; TCRdb's assignment of TRBD1 cannot be checked, as there is no DNA. Germline CDR1 is LGHDT and CDR2 is YNNKEL (reference sequence). There are 15 residues in the CDR3.

The chain joins TRBV29-1 to TRBJ2-5; TCRdb designates TRBD1, a call that cannot be tested without DNA. Germline V gene sequence: CDR1 SQVTM, CDR2 ANQGSEA. The CDR3 totals 15 residues. The CDR3: CSASGTAFSGETQYF.

The chain is built from TRBV14 and TRBJ1-1; TCRdb designates TRBD1, a call that cannot be tested without DNA. The germline CDR1 and CDR2 sequences are SGHDN and FVKESK. The CDR3 runs 15 residues. CDR3 region: CASSQDEGEIAEAFF.

The V gene is TRBV5-1, the J gene TRBJ2-2; absent DNA, TCRdb's TRBD1 call cannot be checked. This CDR3 contains 15 residues. The V gene's germline CDR1 is SGHRS and CDR2 YFSETQ. This CDR3 reads CASSPSSGGAGELFF.

V and J are TRBV7-3 and TRBJ2-3; TCRdb lists TRBD1, though no DNA is available to test this call. This CDR3 comprises 14 residues. Germline V gene lookup returns CDR1 SGHTA and CDR2 FQGTGA. CDR3 amino acids: CASTLWGVEDTQYF.

The CDR3 region is CSVGGQGMAFNTEAFF. This chain uses TRBV29-1 with TRBJ1-1; TCRdb's assignment of TRBD1 cannot be checked, as there is no DNA. Germline CDR1 SQVTM, CDR2 ANQGSEA. The CDR3 is 16 amino acids.

This chain connects TRBV6-2 or TRBV6-3 to TRBJ2-4; the TCRdb D gene call, TRBD1, has no DNA to confirm it. This CDR3 contains 18 residues. Germline V CDR1 and CDR2: MNHEY, SVGEGT. CDR3: CASSYSGTGNLAKNIQYF.

Measured by frequency, this clonotype is medium-sized. V and J are TRBV5-5 and TRBJ2-1; TCRdb's D gene call, TRBD1, goes unchecked for lack of DNA. The CDR3 has 15 amino acids. Germline V gene sequence: CDR1 SGHKS, CDR2 YYEKEE (reference sequence). The CDR3 sequence: CASSLGTGKYNEQFF.

The chain carries TRBV6-2 or TRBV6-3 and TRBJ2-7; checking the TCRdb D call of TRBD2 is not possible without DNA. The CDR3 loop spans 13 amino acids. Per germline, CDR1 MNHEY and CDR2 SVGEGT. The CDR3 sequence: CASSYRDYDEQYF.

The rearrangement uses TRBV20-1 and TRBJ2-5; there is no DNA to check the TCRdb D call of TRBD2. This CDR3 region has 15 residues. Germline loops: CDR1 DFQATT, CDR2 SNEGSKA (reference sequence). This CDR3 is CSARRRTSGRETQYF.

This chain connects TRBV4-2 to TRBJ2-1. CDR1 and CDR2 from the germline V gene are LGHNA and YNFKEQ. This CDR3 is built from 16 residues. This CDR3 is CASSQDAATLGDEQFF.

This rearrangement joins TRBV3-1 to TRBJ2-7; no DNA is available, so the TRBD2 call from TCRdb remains unchecked. This CDR3 comprises 14 residues. Germline CDR1 and CDR2: LGHDT and YNNKEL (reference sequence). The CDR3 loop reads CASSQEADLAEQYF.

This rearrangement joins TRBV20-1 to TRBJ1-2; TCRdb reports TRBD1, a call that lacks DNA to check it against. Germline V gives CDR1 DFQATT, CDR2 SNEGSKA (reference sequence). The CDR3 has 13 amino acids. This chain's CDR3 is CSASTGDLYGYTF.

V gene TRBV7-9 combines with J gene TRBJ1-1; checking the TCRdb D call of TRBD1 is not possible without DNA. CDR3 size: 15 residues. Germline loops: CDR1 SEHNR, CDR2 FQNEAQ (reference sequence). The CDR3 region is CASSWDDREGTEVFF.

The chain employs TRBV6-4 and TRBJ1-3. There are 14 residues in the CDR3. CDR1 and CDR2 (germline): MRHNA, SNTAGT. This chain's CDR3 is CASSERGFGNTIYF.

The chain recombines TRBV7-3 with TRBJ1-1. The CDR3 runs to 12 residues. Germline V gene lookup returns CDR1 SGHTA and CDR2 FQGTGA. CDR3 sequence: CASSLTGTEAFF.

V usage is TRBV7-6 and J usage is TRBJ2-5; there is no DNA to check the TCRdb D call of TRBD1. Germline assignment: CDR1 SGHVS and CDR2 FNYEAQ. This CDR3 is 15 amino acids long. CDR3 in amino acids: CASSVDWDPSETQYF.

The chain uses TRBV7-6 and TRBJ2-7; the D call from TCRdb, TRBD1, cannot be confirmed without DNA. The germline V gene encodes CDR1 SGHVS and CDR2 FNYEAQ. The CDR3 has 14 residues. This CDR3 reads CASSYGQGANEQYF.

CDR3 residues: CASSLPLQVAYEQYF. The chain is built from TRBV28 and TRBJ2-7; TCRdb's D call of TRBD2 is untestable without DNA. The CDR3 runs 15 residues. The germline gives CDR1 MDHEN, CDR2 SYDVKM.

The rearrangement uses TRBV5-6 and TRBJ2-5; the TCRdb call, TRBD1, lacks DNA for checking. This CDR3 contains 17 residues. CDR1 SGHDT and CDR2 YYEEEE come from the germline V gene. CDR3 residues: CASSLAGAGHSRETQYF.